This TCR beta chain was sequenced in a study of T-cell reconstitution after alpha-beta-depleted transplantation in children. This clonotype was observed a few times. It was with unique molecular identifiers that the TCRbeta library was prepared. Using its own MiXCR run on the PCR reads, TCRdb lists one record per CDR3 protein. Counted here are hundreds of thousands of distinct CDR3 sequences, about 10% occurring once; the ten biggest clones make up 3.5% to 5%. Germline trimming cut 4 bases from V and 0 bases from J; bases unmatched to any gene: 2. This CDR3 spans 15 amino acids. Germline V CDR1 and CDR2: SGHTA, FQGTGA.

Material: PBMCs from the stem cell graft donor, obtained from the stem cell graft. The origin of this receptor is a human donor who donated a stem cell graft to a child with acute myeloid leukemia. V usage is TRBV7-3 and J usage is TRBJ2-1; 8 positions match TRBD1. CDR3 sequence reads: CASSSTGASYNEQFF. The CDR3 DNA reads TGTGCCAGCAGCTCGACAGGGGCCTCCTACAATGAGCAGTTCTTC.